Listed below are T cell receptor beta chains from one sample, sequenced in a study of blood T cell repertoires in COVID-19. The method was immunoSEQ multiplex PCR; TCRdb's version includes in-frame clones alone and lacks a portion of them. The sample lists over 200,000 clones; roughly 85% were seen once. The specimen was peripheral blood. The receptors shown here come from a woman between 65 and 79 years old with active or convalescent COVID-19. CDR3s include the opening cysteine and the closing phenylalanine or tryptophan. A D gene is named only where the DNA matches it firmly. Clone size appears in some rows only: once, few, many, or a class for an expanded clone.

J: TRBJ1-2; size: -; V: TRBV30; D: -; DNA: TGTGCCTGGAGTTCGGGGGGCTATGGCTACACCTTC; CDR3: CAWSSGGYGYTF
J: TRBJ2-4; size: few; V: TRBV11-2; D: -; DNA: TGTGCCAGCAGCCCCGGTCTAGCCAAAAACATTCAGTACTTC; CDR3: CASSPGLAKNIQYF
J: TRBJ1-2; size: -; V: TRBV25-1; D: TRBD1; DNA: TGTGCCAGCGCCAAAACAGGGGGCGGGGGCTACACCTTC; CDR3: CASAKTGGGGYTF
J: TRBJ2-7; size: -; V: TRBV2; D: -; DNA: TGTGCCAGCAAGGGGGGGCTGGCTAGCGGTTACTACGAGCAGTACTTC; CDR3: CASKGGLASGYYEQYF
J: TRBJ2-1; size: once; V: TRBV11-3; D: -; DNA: TGTGCCAGCAGCTTGAGTCCGATGTCCTACAATGAGCAGTTCTTC; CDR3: CASSLSPMSYNEQFF
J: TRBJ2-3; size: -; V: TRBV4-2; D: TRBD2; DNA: TGTGCCAGCAGCCAAGGGTCAGCGGGGGATACGCAGTATTTT; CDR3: CASSQGSAGDTQYF
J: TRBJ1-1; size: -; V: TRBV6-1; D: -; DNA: TGTGCCAGCAGTGAGCAGGGGACGGACACTGAAGCTTTCTTT; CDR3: CASSEQGTDTEAFF
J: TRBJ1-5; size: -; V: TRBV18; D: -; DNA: TGTGCCAGCTCACTAGCCACAGGGTATCAGCCCCAGCATTTT; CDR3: CASSLATGYQPQHF
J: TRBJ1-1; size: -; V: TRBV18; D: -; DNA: TGTGCCAGCTCACTTGGCCAGAACACTGAAGCTTTCTTT; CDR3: CASSLGQNTEAFF
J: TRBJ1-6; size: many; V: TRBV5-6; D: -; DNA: TGTGCCAGCAGCTTACGGGGGGCGTATAATTCACCCCTCCACTTT; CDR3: CASSLRGAYNSPLHF
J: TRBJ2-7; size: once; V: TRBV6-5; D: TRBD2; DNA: TGTGCCAGCAGTTCCCTTGCCGTAGCGGGGGACTACGAGCAGTACTTC; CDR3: CASSSLAVAGDYEQYF
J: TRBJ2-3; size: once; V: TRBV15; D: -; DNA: TGTGCCACCAGCAGGCAAGGGGGCACAGATACGCAGTATTTT; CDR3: CATSRQGGTDTQYF
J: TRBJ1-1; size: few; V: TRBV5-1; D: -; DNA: TGCGCCAGCAGCAGAGGCGAAACTGAAGCTTTCTTT; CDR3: CASSRGETEAFF
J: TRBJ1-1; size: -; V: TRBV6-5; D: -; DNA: TGTGCCAGCAGTTACGTTCCCTCGAACACTGAAGCTTTCTTT; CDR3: CASSYVPSNTEAFF
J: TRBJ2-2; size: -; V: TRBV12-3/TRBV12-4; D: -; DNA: TGTGCCAGCACCCCGCGGGGCACCGGGGAGCTGTTTTTT; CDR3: CASTPRGTGELFF
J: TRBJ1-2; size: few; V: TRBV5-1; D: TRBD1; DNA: TGCGCCAGCACAACAGGGGGCGCCAACTATGGCTACACCTTC; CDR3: CASTTGGANYGYTF
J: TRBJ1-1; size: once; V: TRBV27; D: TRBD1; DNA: TGTGCCAGCAGTCTAGCTTGGGGACAGGGAGCTGAAGCTTTCTTT; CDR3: CASSLAWGQGAEAFF
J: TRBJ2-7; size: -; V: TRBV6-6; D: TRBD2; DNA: TGTGCCAGCAGTTACGACGCGGGAGGGATATACGAGCAGTACTTC; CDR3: CASSYDAGGIYEQYF
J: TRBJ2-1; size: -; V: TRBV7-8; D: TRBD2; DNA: TGTGCCAGCAGACGGACTAGCAGGAACTCCTACAATGAGCAGTTCTTC; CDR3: CASRRTSRNSYNEQFF
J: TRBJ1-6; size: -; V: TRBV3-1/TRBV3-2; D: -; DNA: TGTGCCAGCAGCTTTGGAGGGAATTCACCCCTCCACTTT; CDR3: CASSFGGNSPLHF
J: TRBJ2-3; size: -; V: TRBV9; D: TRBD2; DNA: TGTGCCAGCAGCGTTAGCGGGGGGGTCACAGATACGCAGTATTTT; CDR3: CASSVSGGVTDTQYF
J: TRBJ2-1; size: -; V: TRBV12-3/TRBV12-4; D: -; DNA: TGTGCCAGCAGTCTCGAGGGAGCTGGGCAGTTCTTC; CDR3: CASSLEGAGQFF
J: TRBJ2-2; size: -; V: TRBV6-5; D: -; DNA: TGTGCCAGCAGAATAATGTCCTCTAACACCGGGGAGCTGTTTTTT; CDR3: CASRIMSSNTGELFF
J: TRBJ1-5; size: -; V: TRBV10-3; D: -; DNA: TGTGCCACCCGGGGAGGCGGTCAGCCCCAGCATTTT; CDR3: CATRGGGQPQHF
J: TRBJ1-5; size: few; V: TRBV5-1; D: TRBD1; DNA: TGCGCCAGCAGCCCGGGACAGCCCAATCAGCCCCAGCATTTT; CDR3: CASSPGQPNQPQHF
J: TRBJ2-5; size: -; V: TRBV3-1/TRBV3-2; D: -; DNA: TGTGCCAGCAGCCCTGGAGGTATGGGAGAGATCCAGTACTTC; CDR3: CASSPGGMGEIQYF
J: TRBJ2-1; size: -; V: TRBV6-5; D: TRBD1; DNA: TGTGCCAGCAGGGACAGGGGGTTTTCCAATGAGCAGTTCTTC; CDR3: CASRDRGFSNEQFF
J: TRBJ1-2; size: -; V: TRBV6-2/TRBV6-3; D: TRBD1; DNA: TGTGCCAGCAGTTCCCCGGGACAGGGTCATGGCTACACCTTC; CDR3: CASSSPGQGHGYTF